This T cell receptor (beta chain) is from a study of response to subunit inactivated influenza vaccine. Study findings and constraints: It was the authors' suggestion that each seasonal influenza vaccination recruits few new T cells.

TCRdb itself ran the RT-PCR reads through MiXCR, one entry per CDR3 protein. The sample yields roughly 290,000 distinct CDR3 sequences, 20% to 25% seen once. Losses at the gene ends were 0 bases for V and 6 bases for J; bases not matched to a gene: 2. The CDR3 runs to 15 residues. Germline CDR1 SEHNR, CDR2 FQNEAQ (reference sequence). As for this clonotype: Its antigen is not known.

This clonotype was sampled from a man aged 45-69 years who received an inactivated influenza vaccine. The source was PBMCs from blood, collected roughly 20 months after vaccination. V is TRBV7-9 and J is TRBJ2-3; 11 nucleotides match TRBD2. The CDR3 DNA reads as TGTGCCAGCAGCTTAGCGGGACTAGCGGATGATACGCAGTATTTT. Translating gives CASSLAGLADDTQYF.